Below, 22 T cell receptor beta chains from the same sample are listed, as sequenced in a study of chemoradiotherapy in HPV16-positive cancers. Here immunoSEQ multiplex PCR was the method, and the copy in TCRdb shows in-frame clones only, minus some. The repertoire holds roughly 20,000 clones, with about 80% as singletons. Sequenced material: blood, taken from a patient who underwent chemoradiotherapy. The source is a human donor with HPV-associated anogenital cancer.

The V call is TRBV7-9, the J call TRBJ2-3, with TRBD1 identical over 9 bases. This CDR3 region has 14 residues. J lost 4 bases, V lost 4 bases, and 3 bases had no gene match. Per the germline V gene, CDR1 is SEHNR and CDR2 is FQNEAQ (reference sequence). The CDR3 reads CASSWDRAADTQYF. The DNA of the CDR3 is TGTGCCAGCAGCTGGGACAGGGCGGCAGATACGCAGTATTTT. Supplemented by reference TRBV7-9 and TRBJ2-3, the full variable domain reads DTGVSQNPRHKITKRGQNVTFRCDPISEHNRLYWYRQTLGQGPEFLTYFQNEAQLEKSRLLSDRFSAERPKGSFSTLEIQRTEQGDSAMYLCASSWDRAADTQYFGPGTRLTVL.

CDR3 sequence: CASGWGEGGGELFF. CDR3 in DNA: TGTGCTAGTGGTTGGGGAGAAGGCGGCGGGGAGCTGTTTTTT. V and J are TRBV12-5 and TRBJ2-2; D might be TRBD2 (5 bases). Trimming pared 4 bases from V and 7 bases from J, leaving 13 bases between. Per the germline V gene, CDR1 is LGHNT and CDR2 is FRNRAP. The CDR3 is 14 amino acids.

The rearrangement uses TRBV18 and TRBJ2-3; tentatively, D is TRBD1 (6 bases). The CDR3 is made up of 13 amino acids. Trimming took off 5 bases at V and 2 bases at J, with 8 bases between the two ends. The germline gives CDR1 KGHSH, CDR2 LQKENI. The CDR3 coding sequence is TGTGCCAGCTCAAGGGACATCACAGATACGCAGTATTTT. Residues: CASSRDITDTQYF.

The chain has TRBV4-2 and TRBJ2-1, with D tentatively TRBD2 (5 bases). This CDR3 region has 15 residues. V shed 0 bases and J shed 3 bases, with 9 bases lying between them. Germline lookup yields CDR1 LGHNA and CDR2 YNFKEQ. In DNA form, the CDR3 reads TGTGCCAGCAGCCAAGAAACGGGGATCTACAATGAGCAGTTCTTC. This encodes CASSQETGIYNEQFF.

The chain combines TRBV19 with TRBJ2-3; D perhaps matches TRBD1 (6 bases). The V gene lost 1 base and the J gene lost 4 bases, with 12 bases spanning the gap. Germline V lookup: CDR1 LNHDA, CDR2 SQIVND (reference sequence). The CDR3 runs 15 residues. In DNA form, the CDR3 reads TGTGCCAGTAGTATAGGAGGGGGTTTTTCAGATACGCAGTATTTT. This codes for CASSIGGGFSDTQYF.

This clone was counted a single time. This chain uses TRBV6-1 with TRBJ1-4; D is uncertain. The CDR3 runs to 15 residues. Trimming shortened V by 3 bases and J by 5 bases, and 13 bases separated the two germline ends. The germline CDR1 and CDR2 sequences are MNHNS and SASEGT. In nucleotides, the CDR3 is TGTGCCAGCAGTGATTTAGCGGGGTCAAATGAAAAACTGTTTTTT. Amino acid sequence: CASSDLAGSNEKLFF.

V and J are TRBV5-1 and TRBJ2-5, with 11 bases matching TRBD2. Trimming removed 4 bases from V and 4 bases from J; junction bases left unmatched: 3. Germline CDR1 SGHRS, CDR2 YFSETQ. This CDR3 has 14 amino acids. This chain's CDR3 is CASSRSGGGETQYF. The CDR3 DNA is TGCGCCAGCAGCCGTAGCGGGGGGGGAGAGACCCAGTACTTC. Supplemented by reference TRBV5-1 and TRBJ2-5, the full variable domain reads KAGVTQTPRYLIKTRGQQVTLSCSPISGHRSVSWYQQTPGQGLQFLFEYFSETQRNKGNFPGRFSGRQFSNSRSEMNVSTLELGDSALYLCASSRSGGGETQYFGPGTRLLVL.

The genes are TRBV2 and TRBJ1-5; D is undetermined. In germline, CDR1 is SNHLY, CDR2 FYNNEI. The CDR3 has 18 residues. The ends were cut back, 0 bases at V and 0 bases at J, with 15 bases in the middle. CDR3: CASSEALPGVYSNQPQHF. The CDR3 DNA sequence: TGTGCCAGCAGTGAAGCGCTTCCCGGGGTTTATAGCAATCAGCCCCAGCATTTT.

CDR3 sequence reads: CASSHRQGWHNEQFF. DNA for the CDR3: TGTGCCAGCAGCCACAGACAGGGGTGGCACAATGAGCAGTTCTTC. The rearrangement links TRBV7-6 to TRBJ2-1; 8 positions agree with TRBD1. Germline V lookup: CDR1 SGHVS, CDR2 FNYEAQ. The CDR3 consists of 15 residues. Trimming at V came to 5 bases and at J to 5 bases, leaving 8 bases not matched to a gene.

This clone is categorized as medium-sized (0.01 to 0.1%). The chain couples TRBV2 to TRBJ1-6; D may be TRBD1 (6 bases). Trimming stripped 4 bases from V and 6 bases from J, with 13 bases between. The CDR3 covers 15 residues. The V gene's germline CDR1 is SNHLY and CDR2 FYNNEI. The CDR3 DNA reads as TGTGCCAGCAGTGCTGGCCCCAGGGGTAATTCACCCCTCCACTTT. Translating it yields CASSAGPRGNSPLHF.

The V call is TRBV10-3, the J call TRBJ1-4; D remains unclear. The CDR3 is made up of 13 amino acids. CDR1 is ENHRY and CDR2 is SYGVKD in the germline V gene. V was trimmed by 4 bases and J by 5 bases, leaving 8 bases between them. CDR3 loop: CAISGAANEKLFF. CDR3 coding DNA: TGTGCCATCAGTGGGGCCGCCAATGAAAAACTGTTTTTT.

The chain combines TRBV11-2 with TRBJ1-2, with D unclear. The CDR3 has 12 amino acids. Trimming left V 0 bases short and J 8 bases short, with 7 bases between. Germline V gives CDR1 SGHAT, CDR2 FQNNGV. CDR3 region: CASSLDTEGYTF. CDR3 bases: TGTGCCAGCAGCTTAGATACAGAGGGCTACACCTTC.

V gene TRBV6-5 combines with J gene TRBJ2-7, with D perhaps being TRBD1 or TRBD2 (7 bases each). V lost 4 bases, J lost 0 bases, and 13 bases lay in between. The CDR3 spans 15 residues. Germline-derived CDR1 and CDR2 are MNHEY and SVGAGI. CDR3 loop: CASSFQGGLSYEQYF. The CDR3 DNA reads as TGTGCCAGCAGTTTCCAGGGGGGGCTCTCCTACGAGCAGTACTTC.

V is TRBV27 and J is TRBJ1-5; tentative D call: TRBD1 (5 bases). The CDR3 has 14 residues. CDR1 is MNHEY, CDR2 SMNVEV, per germline (reference sequence). V was pared by 2 bases and J by 4 bases, with 9 bases between. The CDR3: CASSLGTVNQPQHF. For the CDR3, the DNA is TGTGCCAGCAGTTTAGGGACGGTTAATCAGCCCCAGCATTTT.

This chain uses TRBV7-7 with TRBJ2-1; the D is unclear. The ends were cut back, 2 bases at V and 10 bases at J, with 12 bases in the middle. Germline V CDR1 and CDR2: SSHAT, FNYEAQ (reference sequence). The CDR3 sequence is 13 residues long. The CDR3 DNA is TGTGCCAGCAGCTTAACCAAACAGAGAGAGCAGTTCTTC. It is translated as CASSLTKQREQFF.

The chain uses TRBV5-5 and TRBJ1-3; D ambiguous. CDR1 is SGHKS, CDR2 YYEKEE, per germline (reference sequence). Trimming took 3 bases from V and 2 from J, leaving 6 bases between them. The CDR3 is made up of 13 amino acids. Here the CDR3 DNA reads TGTGCCAGCAGCTCCGGGGCTGGAAACACCATATATTTT. Its translation is CASSSGAGNTIYF.

With respect to this clone: One junction end disagrees with the germline gene, perhaps due to a read error. The chain links TRBV6-1 to TRBJ1-5, with TRBD1 as a possible D gene (5 bases). The germline CDR1 and CDR2 sequences are MNHNS and SASEGT. The CDR3 length is 15 residues. CDR3 amino acids: CASREDSFSNQPQHF. CDR3 coding DNA: TGTGCCAGCAGGGAAGACAGCTTTAGCAATCAGCCCCAGCATTTT.

The V and J genes are TRBV9 and TRBJ2-3; D may be TRBD2 (6 bases). V was clipped by 3 bases and J by 4 bases, with 15 bases between them. The CDR3 extends over 15 amino acids. The V gene's germline CDR1 is SGDLS and CDR2 YYNGEE. CDR3 residues: CASSEAGGASDTQYF. The CDR3 coding sequence is TGTGCCAGCAGCGAGGCGGGCGGGGCGTCAGATACGCAGTATTTT.

The rearrangement uses TRBV28 and TRBJ1-2, with a tentative D call TRBD1 (6 bases). The germline CDR1 and CDR2 sequences are MDHEN and SYDVKM. The V end lost 8 bases, the J end lost 4 bases, and 23 bases lay between the germline ends. This CDR3 comprises 16 residues. Here the CDR3 DNA reads TGTGCCAGCGTCCACCCTGGGGGCACAGCCGGCTATGGCTACACCTTC. Translated: CASVHPGGTAGYGYTF.

The V and J genes are TRBV1 and TRBJ2-5; the D call of TRBD2 is as the table states it, not checked on the DNA. TRBV1 is noted as a pseudogene. The CDR3 length is 16 residues. The CDR3 coding sequence is TGCACCAGCAGCCGCCTGACTAGCGGGGGCCAAGAGACCCAGTACTTC. Protein: CTSSRLTSGGQETQYF.

The rearrangement uses TRBV6-6 and TRBJ2-1; 7 nucleotides line up with TRBD1. J was trimmed by 4 bases and V by 6 bases; bases with no gene match: 9. CDR1 is MNHNY and CDR2 is SVGAGI in the germline V gene (reference sequence). This CDR3 is 15 amino acids long. As DNA, the CDR3 is TGTGCCAGCAGCTATCAGGGACAGCAGTACAATGAGCAGTTCTTC. Translated: CASSYQGQQYNEQFF.

The chain joins TRBV27 to TRBJ2-3, with no clear D. Germline V gives CDR1 MNHEY, CDR2 SMNVEV (reference sequence). Trimming removed 3 bases at V and 1 base at J, with 11 bases between. The CDR3 extends over 15 amino acids. CDR3 sequence: CASSFLVAGTDTQYF. In nucleotides, the CDR3 is TGTGCCAGCAGTTTTTTGGTCGCGGGCACAGATACGCAGTATTTT.